One sample yielded the 5 T cell receptor beta chains listed below, sequenced in a study of shared clonotypes between healthy human individuals. Some clones are missing from TCRdb's copy, which holds only in-frame ones; the method was immunoSEQ multiplex PCR. The sample consists of about 2.3 million clones, just under 95% of them appearing once. The sequencing input was naive CD4+ T cells from PBMCs. As to subset: CD45RA+ positively selected. The receptors derive from a man between 18 and 29 years old in good health. Some clones in this sample may be carry-over from other donors' samples.

The gene calls are TRBV28 and TRBJ2-1, with 11 positions matching TRBD2. The CDR3 covers 16 residues. V dropped 6 bases and J dropped 3; count of bases not matched to a gene: 7. The germline gives CDR1 MDHEN, CDR2 SYDVKM. CDR3 protein: CASRGTSGRFYNEQFF. CDR3 nucleotides: TGTGCCAGCAGGGGGACTAGCGGAAGGTTCTACAATGAGCAGTTCTTC.

V is TRBV2 and J is TRBJ2-1; 7 bases map to TRBD2. Germline CDR1 is SNHLY and CDR2 is FYNNEI. V lost 6 bases to trimming and J lost 4 bases; unmatched junction nucleotides: 12. The CDR3 sequence is 16 residues long. The CDR3 DNA is TGTGCCAGCAGAGGGAGACTAGCCACGCGGTACAATGAGCAGTTCTTC. This sequence encodes CASRGRLATRYNEQFF.

The genes are TRBV7-2 and TRBJ2-7, with D possibly matching TRBD2 (5 bases). The CDR3 spans 14 residues. V was clipped by 1 base and J by 2 bases, with 9 bases between them. Germline assignment: CDR1 SGHTA and CDR2 FQGNSA. CDR3 coding DNA: TGTGCCAGCAGCTTAGTGGTAGCGACCTACGAGCAGTACTTC. As protein: CASSLVVATYEQYF.

The gene calls are TRBV5-1 and TRBJ2-1; 8 bases are shared with TRBD2. J lost 9 bases, V lost 0 bases, and 5 bases had no gene match. Germline CDR1 reads SGHRS; CDR2 reads YFSETQ. This CDR3 has 14 residues. DNA of the CDR3: TGCGCCAGCAGCTTGGGTAGCGGGATCAGTGAGCAGTTCTTC. Protein product: CASSLGSGISEQFF.

The CDR3 loop is CASSPLADSYEQYF. The CDR3 nucleotides read TGCGCCAGCAGCCCCCTAGCGGACTCCTACGAGCAGTACTTC. The J gene is TRBJ2-7, the V gene TRBV4-3; 7 nucleotides match TRBD2. The CDR3 is 14 amino acids. Germline V CDR1 and CDR2: LGHNA, YSLEER. V was clipped by 4 bases and J by 0 bases; unmatched bases: 3.